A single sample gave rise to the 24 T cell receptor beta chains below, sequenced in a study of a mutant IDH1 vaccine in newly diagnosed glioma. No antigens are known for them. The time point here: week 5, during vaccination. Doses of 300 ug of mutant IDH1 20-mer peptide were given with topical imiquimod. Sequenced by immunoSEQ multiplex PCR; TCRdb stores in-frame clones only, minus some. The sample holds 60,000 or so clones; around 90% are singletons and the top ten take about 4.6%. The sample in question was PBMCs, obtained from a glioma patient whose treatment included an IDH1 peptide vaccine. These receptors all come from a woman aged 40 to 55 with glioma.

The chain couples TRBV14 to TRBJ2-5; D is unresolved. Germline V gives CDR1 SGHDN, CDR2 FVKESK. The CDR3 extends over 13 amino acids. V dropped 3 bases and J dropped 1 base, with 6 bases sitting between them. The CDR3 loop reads CASSQISQETQYF. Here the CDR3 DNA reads TGTGCCAGCAGCCAGATATCCCAAGAGACCCAGTACTTC.

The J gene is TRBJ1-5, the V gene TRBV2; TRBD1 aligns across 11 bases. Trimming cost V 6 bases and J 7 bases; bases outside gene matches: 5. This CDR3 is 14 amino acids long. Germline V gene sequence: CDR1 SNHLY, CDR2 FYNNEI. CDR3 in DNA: TGTGCCAGCAGCGGACAGGGGGCTGGCCAGCCCCAGCATTTT. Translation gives CASSGQGAGQPQHF.

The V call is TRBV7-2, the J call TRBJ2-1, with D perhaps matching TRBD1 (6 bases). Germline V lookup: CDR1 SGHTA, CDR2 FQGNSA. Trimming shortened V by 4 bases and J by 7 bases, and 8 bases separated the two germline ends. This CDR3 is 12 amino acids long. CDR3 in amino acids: CASSSTGNEQFF. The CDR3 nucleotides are TGTGCCAGCAGCTCAACAGGGAATGAGCAGTTCTTC.

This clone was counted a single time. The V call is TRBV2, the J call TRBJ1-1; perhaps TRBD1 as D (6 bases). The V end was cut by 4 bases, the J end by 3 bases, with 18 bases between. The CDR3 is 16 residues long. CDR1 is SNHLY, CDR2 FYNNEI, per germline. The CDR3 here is CASSGLVTGWDTEAFF. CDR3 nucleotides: TGTGCCAGCAGTGGGCTCGTGACAGGCTGGGACACTGAAGCTTTCTTT.

CDR3 amino acids: CASSLGRHGEKLFF. The CDR3 region has the DNA TGCGCCAGCAGCCTGGGACGGCATGGGGAAAAACTGTTTTTT. V and J are TRBV5-1 and TRBJ1-4; TRBD1 is a possible D gene (5 bases). Germline CDR1 reads SGHRS; CDR2 reads YFSETQ. V lost 4 bases, J lost 8 bases, and 15 bases lay in between. This CDR3 comprises 14 residues.

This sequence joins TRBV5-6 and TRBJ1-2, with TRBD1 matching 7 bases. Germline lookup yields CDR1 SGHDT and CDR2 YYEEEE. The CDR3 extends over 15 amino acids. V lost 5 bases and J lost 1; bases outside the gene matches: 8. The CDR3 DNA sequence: TGTGCCAGCAGGGACACAGGGGAAGTTAACTATGGCTACACCTTC. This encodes CASRDTGEVNYGYTF.

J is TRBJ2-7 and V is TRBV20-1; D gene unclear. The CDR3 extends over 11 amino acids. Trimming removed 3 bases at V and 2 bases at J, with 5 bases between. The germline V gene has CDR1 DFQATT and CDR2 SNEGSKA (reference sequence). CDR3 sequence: CSARGPYEQYF. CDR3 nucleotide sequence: TGCAGTGCTAGGGGTCCCTACGAGCAGTACTTC.

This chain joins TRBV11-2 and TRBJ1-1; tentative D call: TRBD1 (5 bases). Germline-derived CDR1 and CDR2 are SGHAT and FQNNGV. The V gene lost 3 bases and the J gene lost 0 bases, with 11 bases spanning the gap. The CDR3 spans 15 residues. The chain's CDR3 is CASSFGTRMNTEAFF. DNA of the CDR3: TGTGCCAGCAGCTTCGGGACGCGGATGAACACTGAAGCTTTCTTT.

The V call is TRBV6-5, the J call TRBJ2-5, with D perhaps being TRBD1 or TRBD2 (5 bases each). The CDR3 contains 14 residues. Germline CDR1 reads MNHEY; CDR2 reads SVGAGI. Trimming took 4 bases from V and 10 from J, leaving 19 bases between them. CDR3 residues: CASSSGTPVRDQYF. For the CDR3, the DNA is TGTGCCAGCAGTTCCGGGACCCCCGTCCGTGACCAGTACTTC.

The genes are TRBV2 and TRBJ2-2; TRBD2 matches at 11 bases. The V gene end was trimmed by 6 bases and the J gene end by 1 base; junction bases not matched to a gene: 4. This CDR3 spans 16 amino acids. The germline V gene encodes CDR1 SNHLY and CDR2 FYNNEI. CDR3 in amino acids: CASRALAGGNTGELFF. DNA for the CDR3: TGTGCCAGCAGAGCTCTAGCGGGAGGGAACACCGGGGAGCTGTTTTTT.

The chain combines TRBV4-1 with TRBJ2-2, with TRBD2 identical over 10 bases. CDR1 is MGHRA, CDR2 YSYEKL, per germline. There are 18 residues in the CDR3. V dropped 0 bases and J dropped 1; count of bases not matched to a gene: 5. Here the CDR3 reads CASSQDARLAGNTGELFF. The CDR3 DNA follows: TGCGCCAGCAGCCAAGATGCCAGACTAGCGGGGAACACCGGGGAGCTGTTTTTT.

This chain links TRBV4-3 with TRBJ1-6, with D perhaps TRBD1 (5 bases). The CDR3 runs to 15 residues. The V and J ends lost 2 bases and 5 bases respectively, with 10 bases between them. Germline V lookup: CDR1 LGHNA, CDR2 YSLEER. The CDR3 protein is CASSQSRGNNSPLHF. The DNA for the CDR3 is TGCGCCAGCAGCCAATCTAGGGGTAATAATTCACCCCTCCACTTT.

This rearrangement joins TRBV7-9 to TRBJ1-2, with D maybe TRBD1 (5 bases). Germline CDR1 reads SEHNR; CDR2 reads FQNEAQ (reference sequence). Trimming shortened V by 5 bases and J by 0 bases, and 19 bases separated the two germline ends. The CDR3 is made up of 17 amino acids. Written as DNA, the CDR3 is TGTGCCAGCAGCCGGGGGTTTCCGGGAACCTCTAACTATGGCTACACCTTC. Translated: CASSRGFPGTSNYGYTF.

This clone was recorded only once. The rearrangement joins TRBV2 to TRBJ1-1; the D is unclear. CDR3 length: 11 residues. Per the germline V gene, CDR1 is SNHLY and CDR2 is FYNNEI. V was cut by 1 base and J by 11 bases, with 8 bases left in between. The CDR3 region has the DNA TGTGCCAGCAGTGAAGAGCTTACGGCTTTCTTT. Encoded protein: CASSEELTAFF.

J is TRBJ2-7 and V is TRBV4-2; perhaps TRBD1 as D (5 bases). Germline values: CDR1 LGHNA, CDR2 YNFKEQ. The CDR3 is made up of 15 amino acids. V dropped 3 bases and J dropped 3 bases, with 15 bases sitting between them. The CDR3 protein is CASSQYQGSNYEQYF. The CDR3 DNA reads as TGTGCCAGCAGCCAGTATCAGGGTTCAAACTACGAGCAGTACTTC.

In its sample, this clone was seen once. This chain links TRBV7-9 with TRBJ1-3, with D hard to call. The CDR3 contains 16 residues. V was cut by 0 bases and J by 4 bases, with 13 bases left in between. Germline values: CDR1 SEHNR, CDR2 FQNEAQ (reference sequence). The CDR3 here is CASSLAGPSVGNTIYF. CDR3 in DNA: TGTGCCAGCAGCTTAGCCGGACCGTCGGTCGGAAACACCATATATTTT.

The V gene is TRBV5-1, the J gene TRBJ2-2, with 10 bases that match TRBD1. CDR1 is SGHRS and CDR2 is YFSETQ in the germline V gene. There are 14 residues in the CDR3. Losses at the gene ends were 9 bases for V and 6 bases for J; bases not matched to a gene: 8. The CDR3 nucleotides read TGCGCCACCCGGACAGGGGGTTTTCCCGGGGAGCTGTTTTTT. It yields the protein CATRTGGFPGELFF.

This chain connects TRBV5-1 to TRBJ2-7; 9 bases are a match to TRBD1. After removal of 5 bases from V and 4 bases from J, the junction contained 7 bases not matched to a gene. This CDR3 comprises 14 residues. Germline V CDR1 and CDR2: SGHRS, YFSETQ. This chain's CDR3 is CASRPTGGGYEQYF. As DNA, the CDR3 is TGCGCCAGCAGACCAACAGGGGGCGGTTACGAGCAGTACTTC.

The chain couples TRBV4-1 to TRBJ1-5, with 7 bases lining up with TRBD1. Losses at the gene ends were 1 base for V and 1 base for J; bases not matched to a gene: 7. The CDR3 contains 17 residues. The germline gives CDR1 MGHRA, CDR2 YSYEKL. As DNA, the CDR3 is TGCGCCAGCAGCCAAGGACAGGGAAGATGGAGCAATCAGCCCCAGCATTTT. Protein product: CASSQGQGRWSNQPQHF.

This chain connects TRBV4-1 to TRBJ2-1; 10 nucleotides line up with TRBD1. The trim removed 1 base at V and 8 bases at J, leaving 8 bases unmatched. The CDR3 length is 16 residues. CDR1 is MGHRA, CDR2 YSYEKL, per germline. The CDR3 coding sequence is TGCGCCAGCAGCCAAGGCCAACCGGGACAGGGGTATGAGCAGTTCTTC. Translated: CASSQGQPGQGYEQFF.

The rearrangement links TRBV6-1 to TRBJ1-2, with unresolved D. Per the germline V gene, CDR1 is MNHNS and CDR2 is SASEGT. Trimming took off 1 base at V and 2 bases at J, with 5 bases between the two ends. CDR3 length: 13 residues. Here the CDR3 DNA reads TGTGCCAGCAGTGAAGAGGCCAACTATGGCTACACCTTC. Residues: CASSEEANYGYTF.

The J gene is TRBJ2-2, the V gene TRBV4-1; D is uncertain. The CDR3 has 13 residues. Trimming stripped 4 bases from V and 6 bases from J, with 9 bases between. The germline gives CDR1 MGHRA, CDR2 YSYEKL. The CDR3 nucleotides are TGCGCCAGCAGCCCTCTTAGAGCCGGGGAGCTGTTTTTT. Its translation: CASSPLRAGELFF.

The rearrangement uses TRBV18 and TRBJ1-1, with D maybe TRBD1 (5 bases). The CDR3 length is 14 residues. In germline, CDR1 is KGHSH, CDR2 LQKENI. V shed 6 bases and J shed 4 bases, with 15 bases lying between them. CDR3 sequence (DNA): TGTGCCAGCTCCCCTTACTGGGGGGTCACTGAAGCTTTCTTT. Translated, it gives CASSPYWGVTEAFF.

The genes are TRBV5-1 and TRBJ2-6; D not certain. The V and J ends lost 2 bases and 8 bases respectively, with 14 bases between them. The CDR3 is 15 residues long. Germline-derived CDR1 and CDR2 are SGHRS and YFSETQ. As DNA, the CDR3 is TGCGCCAGCAGCTTTGACCCCAGCCGGACCAACGTCCTGACTTTC. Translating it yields CASSFDPSRTNVLTF.